This is a list of T cell receptor beta chains from one sample in a study of cytomegalovirus exposure and HLA in healthy donors. The protocol was immunoSEQ multiplex PCR, while the TCRdb copy is restricted to in-frame clones and leaves out a portion. The sample records some 150,000 clones, about three fifths being singletons. Sequenced material: PBMCs. The receptor set was obtained from a woman aged 55-75 years in good health and CMV-seropositive. The CDR3 runs from the conserved cysteine through the conserved F or W. A D gene is named only where the DNA matches it firmly. Clone size is shown for a subset of rows, as once, few, many or a class of expanded clone.

v_call	j_call	d_call	clone_size	cdr3_nt	cdr3_aa
TRBV29-1	TRBJ2-7	TRBD2	once	TGCAGCGTTGAGACTAGCGACCCCCCCGAGCAGTACTTC	CSVETSDPPEQYF
TRBV7-2	TRBJ1-2	TRBD1	.	TGTGCCAGCAGCCCGAACAGGGGCTATGGCTACACCTTC	CASSPNRGYGYTF
TRBV30	TRBJ2-7	TRBD1	few	TGTGCCTGGAGTTTGGGACAGGGCTCCGAGCAGTACTTC	CAWSLGQGSEQYF
TRBV2	TRBJ2-7	TRBD2	.	TGTGCCAGCACCTCGGGACTAGCTGCCTACGAGCAGTACTTC	CASTSGLAAYEQYF
TRBV13	TRBJ2-2	.	.	TGTGCCAGCAGCTTAGGCCTGGGGGAGCTGTTTTTT	CASSLGLGELFF
TRBV7-2	TRBJ2-7	.	.	TGTGCCAGCAGCTTAGGAACACTACCCCCCCTTGAGCAGTACTTC	CASSLGTLPPLEQYF
TRBV6-5	TRBJ1-4	.	.	TGTGCCAGCAGAAGGGGGGGAGGCACTAATGAAAAACTGTTTTTT	CASRRGGGTNEKLFF
TRBV7-8	TRBJ1-1	TRBD1	once	TGTGCCAGCAGAATACAGGGGTCGGGGGCTGAAGCTTTCTTT	CASRIQGSGAEAFF
TRBV5-6	TRBJ2-5	TRBD2	.	TGTGCCAGCAGCCCTGGGACTAGCGGGAGAGGGGAGACCCAGTACTTC	CASSPGTSGRGETQYF
TRBV7-8	TRBJ2-7	.	few	TGTGCCAGCAGCTCCCTGACAGCCTACGAGCAGTACTTC	CASSSLTAYEQYF
TRBV27	TRBJ2-3	TRBD2	.	TGTGCCAGCCGCCCGGGACTACCCACAGATACGCAGTATTTT	CASRPGLPTDTQYF
TRBV5-6	TRBJ2-7	TRBD1	.	TGTGCCAGCAGCTCTCGGGCAGGGGGCTCCTACGAGCAGTACTTC	CASSSRAGGSYEQYF
TRBV9	TRBJ1-1	.	.	TGTGCCAGCAGCGTCGGGATGAACACTGAAGCTTTCTTT	CASSVGMNTEAFF
TRBV29-1	TRBJ2-2	.	few	TGCAGCGTGCTAGACACCGGGGAGCTGTTTTTT	CSVLDTGELFF
TRBV13	TRBJ2-5	TRBD1	.	TGTGCCAGCAGCAACTCCCGGGACAGAGCCCGAGAGACCCAGTACTTC	CASSNSRDRARETQYF
TRBV4-1	TRBJ2-7	TRBD2	.	TGCGCCAGCAGCCAAGGAGGCCGACTAGCGGCCTCCTACGAGCAGTACTTC	CASSQGGRLAASYEQYF
TRBV5-1	TRBJ2-1	TRBD2	few	TGCGCCAGCAGCTTGGTTAGCGGGAGTGTTGAGCAGTTCTTC	CASSLVSGSVEQFF
TRBV4-1	TRBJ2-7	.	few	TGCGCCAGCAGCCAAGAGGAGGGGGCATCCTACGAGCAGTACTTC	CASSQEEGASYEQYF
TRBV2	TRBJ1-2	TRBD1	.	TGTGCCAGTCGCTTCGAAGACAGGGGATATGGCTACACCTTC	CASRFEDRGYGYTF
TRBV7-3	TRBJ2-5	TRBD2	.	TGTGCCAGCAGTGGGGGAGGGGTACAAGAGACCCAGTACTTC	CASSGGGVQETQYF
TRBV6-6	TRBJ2-1	TRBD2	.	TGTGCCAGCAGAGCGGGACCCCAAGCGTACAATGAGCAGTTCTTC	CASRAGPQAYNEQFF
TRBV27	TRBJ2-2	.	.	TGTGCCAGCAGTCCAGACAGGAGCAACACCGGGGAGCTGTTTTTT	CASSPDRSNTGELFF
TRBV6-5	TRBJ1-2	.	.	TGTGCCAGCAAGAAGGTCAGGACGGGGTATGGCTACACCTTC	CASKKVRTGYGYTF
TRBV27	TRBJ2-3	.	.	TGTGCCAGCAGGATAGGGGAAGATACGCAGTATTTT	CASRIGEDTQYF
TRBV5-1	TRBJ2-7	.	.	TGCGCCAGCAGCTTGGAAACAGGGTCCTACGAGCAGTACTTC	CASSLETGSYEQYF
TRBV7-8	TRBJ1-4	.	.	TGTGCCAGCAGCCCCCGGACAGATGCAACTAATGAAAAACTGTTTTTT	CASSPRTDATNEKLFF
TRBV5-4	TRBJ1-2	TRBD1	.	TGTGCCAGCAGCCCAGGTCACGGACAGGGTTATGGCTACACCTTC	CASSPGHGQGYGYTF
TRBV5-1	TRBJ2-5	TRBD1	.	TGCGCCAGCAGCTCGGGACAGGGGGTAGAGACCCAGTACTTC	CASSSGQGVETQYF
TRBV7-8	TRBJ2-5	.	few	TGTGCCAGCAGCTTAGCGCTACTCGGGGGTAGCCTAGGTGAGACCCAGTACTTC	CASSLALLGGSLGETQYF
TRBV9	TRBJ2-5	TRBD1	.	TGTGCCAGCAGCGCGTCGGGACAGTACCAAGAGACCCAGTACTTC	CASSASGQYQETQYF
TRBV19	TRBJ1-1	.	.	TGTGCCAGTAGTATAGGAGGGGGAGACACTGAAGCTTTCTTT	CASSIGGGDTEAFF
TRBV11-2	TRBJ1-2	.	.	TGTGCCAGCAGCCCACCACAGGGTTATTATGGCTACACCTTC	CASSPPQGYYGYTF
TRBV30	TRBJ1-1	.	few	TGTGCCTGGGGTCCACAGATAAACACTGAAGCTTTCTTT	CAWGPQINTEAFF
TRBV2	TRBJ2-7	.	.	TGTGCCAGCAGTGCGGACAGAACCTCCTACGAGCAGTACTTC	CASSADRTSYEQYF
TRBV7-6	TRBJ2-7	TRBD2	.	TGTGCCAGCAGCTTAGTTGGGGGAGGGCCACACGAGCAGTACTTC	CASSLVGGGPHEQYF
TRBV7-2	TRBJ2-7	TRBD2	.	TGTGCCAGCAGCTTAAGCACTAGCGGGACGGGTGAGCAGTACTTC	CASSLSTSGTGEQYF
TRBV27	TRBJ2-1	.	.	TGTGCCAGCAGTTTATCGCGCCGGTCTAGCGACAATGAGCAGTTCTTC	CASSLSRRSSDNEQFF
TRBV5-5	TRBJ2-6	.	.	TGTGCCAGCAGCTCCGTATTATCTGGGGCCAACGTCCTGACTTTC	CASSSVLSGANVLTF
TRBV7-2	TRBJ2-5	.	.	TGTGCCAGCAGCTTAGGGCCCCCTAAAGGTGGCGGGGTGAGGGAGACCCAGTACTTC	CASSLGPPKGGGVRETQYF
TRBV7-2	TRBJ2-1	TRBD2	.	TGTGCCAGCAGCCCAGAGGGACTAGGTGGGAATGAGCAGTTCTTC	CASSPEGLGGNEQFF
TRBV6-5	TRBJ2-1	TRBD2	.	TGTGCCAGCAGTTTTGGAGCGGGGGCTTTGAATGAGCAGTTCTTC	CASSFGAGALNEQFF
TRBV5-1	TRBJ1-2	.	.	TGCGCCAGCAGTATTGAGGGAGCCGAAGGCTACACCTTC	CASSIEGAEGYTF
TRBV6-1	TRBJ1-5	.	few	TGTGCCAGCAGTGTCCCCCTCGGGGGGAGCAATCAGCCCCAGCATTTT	CASSVPLGGSNQPQHF
TRBV6-6	TRBJ2-7	TRBD2	few	TGTGCCAGCACCCAACTAGGGACTACGATCTCCTACGAGCAGTACTTC	CASTQLGTTISYEQYF
TRBV5-6	TRBJ2-1	TRBD2	.	TGTGCCAGCAGCTCGCTAGCGGGAGTAGCCAATGAGCAGTTCTTC	CASSSLAGVANEQFF
TRBV7-9	TRBJ2-3	TRBD2	few	TGTGCCAGCAGCCTCCCGGGACTAGCAGGAGATACGCAGTATTTT	CASSLPGLAGDTQYF
TRBV7-3	TRBJ1-2	TRBD1	.	TGTGCCAGCAGCGCAGGGGGTGGCTACACCTTC	CASSAGGGYTF
TRBV28	TRBJ1-5	.	.	TGTGCCAGCAGTTCCAGGGGAGGGGGCAATCAGCCCCAGCATTTT	CASSSRGGGNQPQHF